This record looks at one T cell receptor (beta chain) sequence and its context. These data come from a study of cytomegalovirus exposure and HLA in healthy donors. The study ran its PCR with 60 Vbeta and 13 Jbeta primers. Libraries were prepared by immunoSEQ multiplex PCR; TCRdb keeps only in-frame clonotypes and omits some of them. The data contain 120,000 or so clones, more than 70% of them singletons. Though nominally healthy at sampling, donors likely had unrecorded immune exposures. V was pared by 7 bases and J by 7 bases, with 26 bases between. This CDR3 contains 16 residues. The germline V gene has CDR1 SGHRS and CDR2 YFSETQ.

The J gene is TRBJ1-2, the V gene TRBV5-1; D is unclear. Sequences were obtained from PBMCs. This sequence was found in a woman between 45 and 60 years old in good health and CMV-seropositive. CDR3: CASGGQVDPSGSGYTF. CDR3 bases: TGCGCCAGCGGCGGTCAAGTAGACCCCTCTGGATCTGGCTACACCTTC.